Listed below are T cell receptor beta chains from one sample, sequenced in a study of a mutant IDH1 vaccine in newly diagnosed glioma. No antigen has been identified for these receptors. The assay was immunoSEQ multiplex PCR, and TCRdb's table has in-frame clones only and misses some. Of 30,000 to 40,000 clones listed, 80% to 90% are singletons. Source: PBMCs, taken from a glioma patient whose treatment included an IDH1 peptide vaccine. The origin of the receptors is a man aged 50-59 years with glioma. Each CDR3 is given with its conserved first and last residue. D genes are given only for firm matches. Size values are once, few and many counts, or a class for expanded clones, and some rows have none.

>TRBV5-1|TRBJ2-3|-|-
TGCGCCAGCAGCTTGGATCCCCTAGGCGTTGCAGATACGCAGTATTTT
CASSLDPLGVADTQYF
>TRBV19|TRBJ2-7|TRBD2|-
TGTGCCAGTAGTATAGTACTAGCGGGGGCCTACGAGCAGTACTTC
CASSIVLAGAYEQYF
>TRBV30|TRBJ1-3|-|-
TGTGCCTGGAGTGTATCACTTAATGGAAACACCATATATTTT
CAWSVSLNGNTIYF
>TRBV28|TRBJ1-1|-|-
TGTGCCACCCTTGAGGCAGGGGATACTGAAGCTTTCTTT
CATLEAGDTEAFF
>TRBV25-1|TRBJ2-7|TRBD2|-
TGTGCCAGCTACGGGGGGAGCCCCTTCGAGCAGTACTTC
CASYGGSPFEQYF
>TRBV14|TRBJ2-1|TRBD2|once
TGTGCCAGCAGCGTCATAGCGGGGGGGTCCTACAATGAGCAGTTCTTC
CASSVIAGGSYNEQFF
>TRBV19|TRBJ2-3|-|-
TGTGCCAGTAGCCCTCGCCCTAGCACAGATACGCAGTATTTT
CASSPRPSTDTQYF
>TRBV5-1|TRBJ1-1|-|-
TGCGCCAGCAGCCCGGGACAGAACACTGAAGCTTTCTTT
CASSPGQNTEAFF
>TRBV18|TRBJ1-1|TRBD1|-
TGTGCCAGCTCACTCGGGACAGGGGGCGCGGGAACTGAAGCTTTCTTT
CASSLGTGGAGTEAFF
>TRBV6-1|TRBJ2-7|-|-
TGTGCCAGCAGTGAAGACATACTTACCTACGAGCAGTACTTC
CASSEDILTYEQYF
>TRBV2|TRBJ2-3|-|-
TGTGCCACAGCGGGCCAGGAGGTGGATACGCAGTATTTT
CATAGQEVDTQYF
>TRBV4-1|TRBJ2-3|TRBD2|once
TGCGCCAGCAGCCTTATGGGACTAGCGGGGGACGGCACAGATACGCAGTATTTT
CASSLMGLAGDGTDTQYF
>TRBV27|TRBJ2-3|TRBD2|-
TGTGCCAGCAGTTTGTTTACCGGGACTAGCGACACAGATACGCAGTATTTT
CASSLFTGTSDTDTQYF
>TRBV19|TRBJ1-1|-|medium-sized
TGTGCCAGTCGGGTGGGGGACACTGAAGCTTTCTTT
CASRVGDTEAFF
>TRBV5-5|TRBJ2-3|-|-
TGTGCCAGCAGCTTTAGTCCCTTGGGAGATACGCAGTATTTT
CASSFSPLGDTQYF
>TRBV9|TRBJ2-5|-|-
TGTGCCAGCAGCGTAGAAGCTCTTCAAGAGACCCAGTACTTC
CASSVEALQETQYF
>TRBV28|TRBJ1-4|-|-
TGTGCCAGCAGTCCCTATAAATGGGGCCATGGCGGTGAAAAACTGTTTTTT
CASSPYKWGHGGEKLFF